These 12 T cell receptor beta chains share one sample of origin, sequenced in a study of T cells in Graves' hyperthyroidism and ophthalmopathy. Regions amplified from RNA transcripts were the TCR beta CDR3 regions. With the HTBI primer set, the TCR CDR3 went through a first round of RT-PCR. TCRdb called the multiplex PCR reads again in MiXCR, with one record for every CDR3 protein. The table has around 690,000 distinct CDR3 sequences, about 20% seen once; the top ten hold more than 30%. The sequencing input was blood. These receptors were collected from a man aged 25 to 40 with Graves' ophthalmopathy.

This clonotype was recorded a few times. This chain links TRBV28 with TRBJ2-2; 10 bases match TRBD2. The CDR3 extends over 14 amino acids. Germline values: CDR1 MDHEN, CDR2 SYDVKM. The V and J ends lost 8 bases and 1 base, in that order; junction bases with no gene match: 1. CDR3 region: CASQREGNTGELFF. The CDR3 DNA is TGTGCCAGCCAGCGGGAGGGGAACACCGGGGAGCTGTTTTTT.

V usage is TRBV5-5 and J usage is TRBJ1-5, with D possibly TRBD1 on 5 matching bases. CDR1 and CDR2 (germline): SGHKS, YYEKEE (reference sequence). CDR3 length: 15 amino acids. Trimming took off 2 bases at V and 3 bases at J, with 12 bases between the two ends. Written as DNA, the CDR3 is TGTGCCAGCAGCTTCACGGACACGCTCAATCAGCCCCAGCATTTT. This codes for CASSFTDTLNQPQHF.

This clonotype was detected a few times. The chain carries TRBV20-1 and TRBJ1-3; maybe TRBD1 (5 bases). Germline assignment: CDR1 DFQATT and CDR2 SNEGSKA (reference sequence). This CDR3 is 14 amino acids long. The ends were cut back, 3 bases at V and 0 bases at J, with 9 bases in the middle. CDR3 nucleotide sequence: TGCAGTGCTAGGCAGGGAAACTCTGGAAACACCATATATTTT. It codes for CSARQGNSGNTIYF.

The rearrangement links TRBV30 to TRBJ1-3; D is perhaps TRBD1 (5 bases). CDR3 length: 15 residues. CDR1 GTSNPN and CDR2 SVGIG come from the germline V gene (reference sequence). V was pared by 0 bases and J by 0 bases, with 9 bases between. In DNA form, the CDR3 reads TGTGCCTGGAGTGTTTGGGGCAGCTCTGGAAACACCATATATTTT. Amino acid sequence: CAWSVWGSSGNTIYF.

The chain couples TRBV28 to TRBJ2-7; D is possibly TRBD2 (6 bases). The CDR3 is made up of 14 amino acids. Germline V gives CDR1 MDHEN, CDR2 SYDVKM. V lost 7 bases to trimming and J lost 0 bases, with 13 bases between them. The CDR3 nucleotides read TGTGCCAGCAACTTATCCGGGGGCTCCTACGAGCAGTACTTC. The encoded protein is CASNLSGGSYEQYF.

In its sample, this clonotype was seen a few times. The chain carries TRBV4-1 and TRBJ1-3, with 9 bases fitting TRBD1. The CDR3 is made up of 16 amino acids. J lost 2 bases, V lost 3 bases, and 5 bases had no gene match. Germline CDR1 MGHRA, CDR2 YSYEKL. In DNA, the CDR3 is TGCGCCAGCAGCCAGGGACAGGGAGGTACTGGAAACACCATATATTTT. Its protein is CASSQGQGGTGNTIYF.

The sample holds a few counts of this clonotype. This chain connects TRBV30 to TRBJ2-7; D is uncertain. Germline V gives CDR1 GTSNPN, CDR2 SVGIG (reference sequence). This CDR3 has 12 residues. V lost 0 bases to trimming and J lost 5 bases, with 8 bases between them. DNA of the CDR3: TGTGCCTGGAGTGTAACAGCCCACGAGCAGTACTTC. Protein sequence: CAWSVTAHEQYF.

This clonotype was counted a single time. A much larger clone sits a single nucleotide away, making a read error possible. The chain has TRBV4-2 and TRBJ2-7; 10 bases align to TRBD2. V dropped 4 bases and J dropped 7; count of bases not matched to a gene: 13. Germline V CDR1 and CDR2: LGHNA, YNFKEQ. This CDR3 spans 16 amino acids. The CDR3, as DNA: TGTGCCAGCAGCCTCACGGGGAGCGGGAGGGCTGATGAGCAGTACTTC. Translation: CASSLTGSGRADEQYF.

CDR3 residues: CASSKRQSDQPQHF. Here the CDR3 DNA reads TGTGCCAGCAGTAAAAGACAGTCAGATCAGCCCCAGCATTTT. This rearrangement joins TRBV6-2 or TRBV6-3 to TRBJ1-5; D may be TRBD1 (5 bases). Germline CDR1 and CDR2: MNHEY and SVGEGT. The CDR3 sequence is 14 residues long. Trimming stripped 5 bases from V and 5 bases from J, with 13 bases between.

This clonotype was observed at least ten times. The CDR3 DNA is TGTGCCAGCAGCTCAGCGGGAGGGTACGAGCAGTACTTC. Translating gives CASSSAGGYEQYF. The rearrangement links TRBV3-1 to TRBJ2-7, with 10 bases fitting TRBD2. This CDR3 region has 13 residues. With 5 bases clipped from V and 4 bases from J, the junction kept 2 bases outside the gene matches. CDR1 is LGHDT, CDR2 YNNKEL, per germline (reference sequence).

V is TRBV5-5 and J is TRBJ1-4; the D is unclear. Trimming removed 0 bases at V and 0 bases at J, with 6 bases between. Germline V CDR1 and CDR2: SGHKS, YYEKEE (reference sequence). The CDR3 is 15 amino acids. The CDR3 loop is CASSLELATNEKLFF. The CDR3 nucleotides read TGTGCCAGCAGCTTGGAACTTGCAACTAATGAAAAACTGTTTTTT. The whole variable domain, remainder taken from reference TRBV5-5 and TRBJ1-4, is DAGVTQSPTHLIKTRGQQVTLRCSPISGHKSVSWYQQVLGQGPQFIFQYYEKEERGRGNFPDRFSARQFPNYSSELNVNALLLGDSALYLCASSLELATNEKLFFGSGTQLSVL.

The CDR3 here is CSVVRTGDRLWDTDTQYF. The CDR3 DNA is TGCAGCGTTGTAAGGACAGGGGATAGGCTGTGGGACACAGATACGCAGTATTTT. The J gene is TRBJ2-3, the V gene TRBV29-1; 9 positions match TRBD1. V trimming: 4 bases; J trimming: 2 bases; junction bases outside the gene matches: 16. Looked up from germline, CDR1 is SQVTM and CDR2 is ANQGSEA. This CDR3 region has 18 residues.